Below, 31 T cell receptor beta chains from the same sample are listed, as sequenced in a study of blood T cell repertoires in COVID-19. The method was immunoSEQ multiplex PCR; TCRdb's version includes in-frame clones alone and lacks a portion of them. The sample records approximately 350,000 clones, 90% to 95% being singletons. Sequenced input: peripheral blood. These receptors were collected from a woman in her late teens or twenties who had recovered from COVID-19.

The chain uses TRBV29-1 and TRBJ2-3; D ambiguous. CDR1 is SQVTM, CDR2 ANQGSEA, per germline. V dropped 6 bases and J dropped 6 bases, with 19 bases sitting between them. This CDR3 contains 14 residues. CDR3 amino acids: CSVELKARRDTQYF. CDR3 nucleotide sequence: TGCAGCGTCGAACTCAAAGCTAGACGGGATACGCAGTATTTT.

This chain links TRBV2 with TRBJ2-1; 9 bases map to TRBD1. Unmatched junction bases numbered 11, after V lost 10 bases and J lost 10 bases. The V gene's germline CDR1 is SNHLY and CDR2 FYNNEI. This CDR3 has 13 residues. The CDR3 loop is CATEQGASREQFF. CDR3 DNA: TGTGCCACTGAACAGGGGGCATCAAGGGAGCAGTTCTTC.

The chain has TRBV19 and TRBJ2-5; TRBD2 aligns across 11 bases. The CDR3 extends over 16 amino acids. CDR1 and CDR2 from the germline V gene are LNHDA and SQIVND (reference sequence). The V gene end was trimmed by 5 bases and the J gene end by 5 bases; junction bases not matched to a gene: 10. The CDR3 reads CASSSASGRPGETQYF. The CDR3 DNA sequence: TGTGCCAGTAGTTCCGCTAGCGGGAGGCCTGGGGAGACCCAGTACTTC. Full variable domain (remainder filled in from reference TRBV19 and TRBJ2-5): DGGITQSPKYLFRKEGQNVTLSCEQNLNHDAMYWYRQDPGQGLRLIYYSQIVNDFQKGDIAEGYSVSREKKESFPLTVTSAQKNPTAFYLCASSSASGRPGETQYFGPGTRLLVL.

The rearrangement uses TRBV5-1 and TRBJ2-5; D possibly corresponds to TRBD1 (6 bases). Deletions cut 3 bases from V and 2 bases from J, with 14 bases between. CDR3 length: 15 amino acids. The germline CDR1 and CDR2 sequences are SGHRS and YFSETQ. The CDR3 DNA follows: TGCGCCAGCAGCTCTTTACAGGGCCCACAAGAGACCCAGTACTTC. Its translation is CASSSLQGPQETQYF.

This clone was counted a single time. The V and J genes are TRBV10-3 and TRBJ2-3; TRBD2 matches at 15 bases. The length of the CDR3 is 15 residues. Trimming took 6 bases from V and 4 from J; bases not matched to a gene: 2. CDR1 and CDR2 (germline): ENHRY, SYGVKD. CDR3 protein: CAISGTSGRPDTQYF. In nucleotides, the CDR3 is TGTGCCATCAGCGGGACTAGCGGGAGGCCAGATACGCAGTATTTT.

The rearrangement links TRBV28 to TRBJ2-3, with D tentatively TRBD2 (6 bases). CDR1 is MDHEN, CDR2 SYDVKM, per germline. V lost 8 bases and J lost 2, with 17 bases in between. This CDR3 is 15 amino acids long. The CDR3 sequence: CASPPGETSTDTQYF. CDR3 nucleotides: TGTGCCAGCCCCCCGGGAGAGACTTCCACAGATACGCAGTATTTT.

This sequence joins TRBV14 and TRBJ1-2; D unclear. Between the trimmed V and J ends, which lost 0 bases and 5 bases, there was a span of 10 bases. This CDR3 comprises 14 residues. The germline V gene has CDR1 SGHDN and CDR2 FVKESK. The DNA for the CDR3 is TGTGCCAGCAGCCAAGATCCGGGATCGTATGGCTACACCTTC. This gives the protein CASSQDPGSYGYTF. Variable domain in full (rest from reference TRBV14 and TRBJ1-2): EAGVTQFPSHSVIEKGQTVTLRCDPISGHDNLYWYRRVMGKEIKFLLHFVKESKQDESGMPNNRFLAERTGGTYSTLKVQPAELEDSGVYFCASSQDPGSYGYTFGSGTRLTVV.

The chain uses TRBV11-3 and TRBJ2-1; the D gene is possibly TRBD2 (5 bases). Germline CDR1 is SGHNT and CDR2 is YENEEA. Trimming took 1 base from V and 7 from J, leaving 17 bases between them. The CDR3 runs to 16 residues. CDR3 amino acids: CASSLAGGPRVNEQFF. CDR3 nucleotide sequence: TGTGCCAGCAGCTTAGCCGGCGGGCCCCGGGTGAATGAGCAGTTCTTC. Complete variable domain (other parts from reference TRBV11-3 and TRBJ2-1): EAGVVQSPRYKIIEKKQPVAFWCNPISGHNTLYWYLQNLGQGPELLIRYENEEAVDDSQLPKDRFSAERLKGVDSTLKIQPAELGDSAVYLCASSLAGGPRVNEQFFGPGTRLTVL.

The V call is TRBV20-1, the J call TRBJ1-4; 9 nucleotides agree with TRBD1. Germline CDR1 is DFQATT and CDR2 is SNEGSKA (reference sequence). The CDR3 length is 15 residues. Trimming took 3 bases from V and 3 from J; bases not matched to a gene: 5. DNA of the CDR3: TGCAGTGCTAGTACCACAGGGGGCTCTAATGAAAAACTGTTTTTT. This sequence encodes CSASTTGGSNEKLFF.

V gene TRBV21-1 combines with J gene TRBJ2-2; the table gives TRBD1 as D, unverified against the DNA. TRBV21-1 is a known pseudogene. CDR3 length: 17 residues. The CDR3 DNA is TGTGCCAGCAGCAAAGGAGCCGGGACAGGGGTTGGCGGGGAGCTGTTTTTT. Amino acids: CASSKGAGTGVGGELFF.

The chain uses TRBV9 and TRBJ2-1; weak D call: TRBD1 (6 bases). The V end lost 4 bases, the J end lost 4 bases, and 9 bases lay between the germline ends. The CDR3 length is 13 residues. Germline V lookup: CDR1 SGDLS, CDR2 YYNGEE. CDR3 nucleotides: TGTGCCAGCAGCCATGGACAGTACAATGAGCAGTTCTTC. This sequence encodes CASSHGQYNEQFF.

V and J are TRBV13 and TRBJ2-2; D is ambiguous. V was shortened by 3 bases and J by 5 bases, with 4 bases between the two germline ends. Looked up from germline, CDR1 is PRHDT and CDR2 is FYEKMQ (reference sequence). The CDR3 has 12 residues. CDR3 amino acids: CASSFLTGELFF. As DNA, the CDR3 is TGTGCCAGCAGCTTTCTGACCGGGGAGCTGTTTTTT.

V is TRBV6-2 or TRBV6-3 and J is TRBJ2-3, with D maybe TRBD2 (5 bases). Trimming removed 6 bases from V and 13 bases from J, with 14 bases in between. The CDR3 runs 11 residues. Germline CDR1 and CDR2: MNHEY and SVGEGT. CDR3 sequence: CASSLYGKEYF. CDR3 coding DNA: TGTGCCAGCAGCCTATACGGGAAGGAGTATTTT.

There are a few counts of this clone. Other nucleotide sequences in the sample specify the same CDR3. The chain carries TRBV4-3 and TRBJ2-3, with a tentative D call TRBD1 (5 bases). The germline gives CDR1 LGHNA, CDR2 YSLEER. V was pared by 2 bases and J by 0 bases, with 21 bases between. The CDR3 runs to 19 residues. CDR3 sequence: CASSQTHGYRLTSTDTQYF. As DNA, the CDR3 is TGCGCCAGCAGCCAAACCCACGGCTACAGGTTAACTAGCACAGATACGCAGTATTTT.

The chain combines TRBV5-6 with TRBJ2-7; D ambiguous. V lost 1 base and J 5 bases, leaving 10 bases between the germline ends. The CDR3 has 13 amino acids. Germline CDR1 and CDR2: SGHDT and YYEEEE. The CDR3 region is CASSLHVGNEQYV. The CDR3 nucleotides are TGTGCCAGCAGCTTGCACGTGGGCAACGAGCAGTACGTC.

This rearrangement joins TRBV11-3 to TRBJ2-1, with D unclear. The CDR3 runs to 12 residues. The germline V gene has CDR1 SGHNT and CDR2 YENEEA. V dropped 1 base and J dropped 6 bases, with 4 bases sitting between them. The CDR3, as DNA: TGTGCCAGCAGCTTAGTAGTCAATGAGCAGTTCTTC. This translates into CASSLVVNEQFF.

This clone appeared a single time. J is TRBJ1-1 and V is TRBV12-3 or TRBV12-4; D is unresolved. The CDR3 length is 13 residues. The ends were cut back, 6 bases at V and 2 bases at J, with 10 bases in the middle. The CDR3 sequence is CASRGRFNTEAFF. CDR3 in DNA: TGTGCCAGCAGAGGCAGGTTCAACACTGAAGCTTTCTTT.

This clone has a single count. This chain links TRBV19 with TRBJ1-1; 8 nucleotides line up with TRBD1. CDR3 length equals 14 residues. Losses at the gene ends were 4 bases for V and 9 bases for J; bases not matched to a gene: 10. CDR1 is LNHDA, CDR2 SQIVND, per germline (reference sequence). The CDR3: CASSTSRDRSKAFF. The CDR3 DNA follows: TGTGCCAGTAGTACTTCCCGGGACAGGTCTAAAGCTTTCTTT.

The V call is TRBV9, the J call TRBJ2-2; 9 bases map to TRBD2. CDR3 length equals 15 residues. The germline gives CDR1 SGDLS, CDR2 YYNGEE. V trimming: 4 bases; J trimming: 5 bases; junction bases outside the gene matches: 6. The CDR3 reads CASSSSGRGTGELFF. In nucleotides, the CDR3 is TGTGCCAGCAGCAGTAGCGGGAGAGGAACCGGGGAGCTGTTTTTT.

This chain connects TRBV27 to TRBJ1-1; 7 positions agree with TRBD1. Per germline, CDR1 MNHEY and CDR2 SMNVEV (reference sequence). The CDR3 is made up of 17 amino acids. The V gene end was trimmed by 5 bases and the J gene end by 4 bases; junction bases not matched to a gene: 16. CDR3 in DNA: TGTGCCAGCAGTCCCGGGGCCTACAGGGGTTTGACCACTGAAGCTTTCTTT. Amino acids: CASSPGAYRGLTTEAFF.

The chain links TRBV10-2 to TRBJ1-5; TRBD1 agrees at 8 bases. The CDR3 is 14 amino acids. The V and J ends lost 6 bases and 5 bases, in that order; junction bases with no gene match: 6. The V gene's germline CDR1 is WSHSY and CDR2 SAAADI. The CDR3 is CASSSDRGDQPQHF. The CDR3, as DNA: TGCGCCAGCAGCTCCGACAGGGGTGATCAGCCCCAGCATTTT.

V gene TRBV13 combines with J gene TRBJ1-4; 10 positions agree with TRBD1. The germline gives CDR1 PRHDT, CDR2 FYEKMQ (reference sequence). V dropped 5 bases and J dropped 5; count of bases not matched to a gene: 5. The length of the CDR3 is 15 residues. The CDR3 coding sequence is TGTGCCAGCAGCGCCCGGACAGGGGGGAATGAAAAACTGTTTTTT. Protein: CASSARTGGNEKLFF.

The rearrangement joins TRBV7-7 to TRBJ2-1, with a possible D match to TRBD2 (5 bases). The V gene's germline CDR1 is SSHAT and CDR2 FNYEAQ (reference sequence). V gave up 1 base and J gave up 10 bases, with 20 bases separating them. The CDR3 extends over 16 amino acids. CDR3 loop: CASSLGAGAAPREQFF. The CDR3 DNA follows: TGTGCCAGCAGCTTAGGGGCTGGAGCGGCCCCAAGGGAGCAGTTCTTC.

V usage is TRBV7-9 and J usage is TRBJ1-2; D uncertain. Germline assignment: CDR1 SEHNR and CDR2 FQNEAQ (reference sequence). The CDR3 has 14 residues. With 4 bases removed from V and 3 bases from J, the gap between germline ends came to 12 bases. The CDR3 is CASSSRTDYYGYTF. The CDR3, as DNA: TGTGCCAGCAGCTCAAGGACTGATTACTATGGCTACACCTTC.

V gene TRBV20-1 combines with J gene TRBJ2-1, with unresolved D. Deletions cut 2 bases from V and 6 bases from J, with 5 bases between. Germline V gene data show CDR1 as DFQATT and CDR2 as SNEGSKA (reference sequence). The CDR3 runs 11 residues. In nucleotides, the CDR3 is TGCAGTGCTAGACAGGTCAATGAGCAGTTCTTC. Translating gives CSARQVNEQFF.

The rearrangement joins TRBV19 to TRBJ1-5, with TRBD1 matching 7 bases. Germline CDR1 is LNHDA and CDR2 is SQIVND (reference sequence). CDR3 length: 14 amino acids. With V trimmed by 4 bases and J by 7 bases, 7 bases remained unmatched. Written as DNA, the CDR3 is TGTGCCAGTAGTACCCGGGACAGTCGACAGCCCCAGCATTTT. Translating gives CASSTRDSRQPQHF.

This clone has just a few counts. The rearrangement links TRBV30 to TRBJ1-6; tentatively, D is TRBD1 (6 bases). The CDR3 length is 15 residues. Trimming took off 2 bases at V and 7 bases at J, with 15 bases between the two ends. Germline CDR1 GTSNPN, CDR2 SVGIG (reference sequence). The DNA for the CDR3 is TGTGCCTGGAGTAGAAAAGAGAGGGGGAATTCACCCCTCCACTTT. Its translation is CAWSRKERGNSPLHF.

This clone came up once. The CDR3 spells CASSLDNRGLGNEQFF. For the CDR3, the DNA is TGCGCCAGCAGCTTGGATAACAGGGGGCTCGGGAATGAGCAGTTCTTC. J is TRBJ2-1 and V is TRBV5-1, with TRBD1 matching over 9 bases. Germline loops: CDR1 SGHRS, CDR2 YFSETQ. The CDR3 contains 16 residues. Trimming cost V 0 bases and J 7 bases; bases outside gene matches: 8. Supplemented by reference TRBV5-1 and TRBJ2-1, the full variable domain reads KAGVTQTPRYLIKTRGQQVTLSCSPISGHRSVSWYQQTPGQGLQFLFEYFSETQRNKGNFPGRFSGRQFSNSRSEMNVSTLELGDSALYLCASSLDNRGLGNEQFFGPGTRLTVL.

This sequence joins TRBV30 and TRBJ1-2, with 8 bases lining up with TRBD1. CDR3 size: 13 residues. J was trimmed by 5 bases and V by 3 bases; bases with no gene match: 5. From germline, CDR1 is GTSNPN and CDR2 SVGIG (reference sequence). The CDR3 loop is CAWSPQGGYGYTF. The CDR3 nucleotides read TGTGCCTGGAGCCCACAGGGGGGTTATGGCTACACCTTC. Looking up the rest from reference TRBV30 and TRBJ1-2 gives the full variable domain: SQTIHQWPATLVQPVGSPLSLECTVEGTSNPNLYWYRQAAGRGLQLLFYSVGIGQISSEVPQNLSASRPQDRQFILSSKKLLLSDSGFYLCAWSPQGGYGYTFGSGTRLTVV.

The CDR3 DNA reads TGTGCCAGCAGCCCGCTAGAATACAGGGGGCGCGATGGCTACACCTTC. Its translation is CASSPLEYRGRDGYTF. J is TRBJ1-2 and V is TRBV3-1 (or the pseudogene TRBV3-2), with 9 bases aligning to TRBD1. The CDR3 contains 16 residues. Germline V gene sequence: CDR1 LGHDT, CDR2 YNNKEL (reference sequence). V dropped 4 bases and J dropped 6; count of bases not matched to a gene: 12.

This rearrangement joins TRBV6-2 or TRBV6-3 to TRBJ2-1; 13 bases align to TRBD2. Trimming removed 4 bases from V and 9 bases from J; junction bases left unmatched: 6. Germline V lookup: CDR1 MNHEY, CDR2 SVGEGT. This CDR3 is built from 15 residues. DNA for the CDR3: TGTGCCAGCAGTTTACCGGGACTAGCGGGAACTGAGCAGTTCTTC. Protein sequence: CASSLPGLAGTEQFF.